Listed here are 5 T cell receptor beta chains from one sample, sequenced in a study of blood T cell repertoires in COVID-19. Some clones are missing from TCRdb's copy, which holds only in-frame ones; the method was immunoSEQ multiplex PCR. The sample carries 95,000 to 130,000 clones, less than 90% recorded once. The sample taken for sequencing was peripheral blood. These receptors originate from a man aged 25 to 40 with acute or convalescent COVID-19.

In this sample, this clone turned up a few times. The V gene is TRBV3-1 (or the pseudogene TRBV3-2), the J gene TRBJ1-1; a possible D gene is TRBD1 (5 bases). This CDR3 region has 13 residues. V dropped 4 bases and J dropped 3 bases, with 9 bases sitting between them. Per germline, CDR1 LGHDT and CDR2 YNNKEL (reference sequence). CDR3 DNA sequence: TGTGCCAGCAGCCTAACAGGAGACACTGAAGCTTTCTTT. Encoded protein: CASSLTGDTEAFF.

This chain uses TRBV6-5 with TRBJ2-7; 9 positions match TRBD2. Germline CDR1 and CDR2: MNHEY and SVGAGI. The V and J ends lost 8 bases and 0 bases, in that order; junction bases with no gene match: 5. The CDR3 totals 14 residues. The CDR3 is CASAASGNSYEQYV. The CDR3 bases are TGTGCCAGCGCGGCTAGCGGGAACTCCTACGAGCAGTACGTC.

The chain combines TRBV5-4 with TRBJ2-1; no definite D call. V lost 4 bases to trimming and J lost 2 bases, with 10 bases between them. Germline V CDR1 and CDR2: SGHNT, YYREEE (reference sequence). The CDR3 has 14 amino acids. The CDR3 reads CASSPRGTYNEQFF. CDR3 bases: TGTGCCAGCAGCCCCCGCGGTACCTACAATGAGCAGTTCTTC.

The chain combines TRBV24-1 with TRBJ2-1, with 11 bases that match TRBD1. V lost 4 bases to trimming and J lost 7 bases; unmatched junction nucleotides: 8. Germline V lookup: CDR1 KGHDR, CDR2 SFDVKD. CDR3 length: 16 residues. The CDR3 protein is CATSDARTGGKNEQFF. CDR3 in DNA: TGTGCCACCAGTGACGCGCGGACAGGGGGCAAGAATGAGCAGTTCTTC.

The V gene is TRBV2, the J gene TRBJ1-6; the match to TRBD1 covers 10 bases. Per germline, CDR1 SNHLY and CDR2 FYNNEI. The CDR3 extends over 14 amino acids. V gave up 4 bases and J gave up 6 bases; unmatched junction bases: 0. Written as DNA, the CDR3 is TGTGCCAGCAGTGGGGACAGGGGTAATTCACCCCTCCACTTT. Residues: CASSGDRGNSPLHF. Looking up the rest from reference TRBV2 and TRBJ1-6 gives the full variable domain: EPEVTQTPSHQVTQMGQEVILRCVPISNHLYFYWYRQILGQKVEFLVSFYNNEISEKSEIFDDQFSVERPDGSNFTLKIRSTKLEDSAMYFCASSGDRGNSPLHFGNGTRLTVT.